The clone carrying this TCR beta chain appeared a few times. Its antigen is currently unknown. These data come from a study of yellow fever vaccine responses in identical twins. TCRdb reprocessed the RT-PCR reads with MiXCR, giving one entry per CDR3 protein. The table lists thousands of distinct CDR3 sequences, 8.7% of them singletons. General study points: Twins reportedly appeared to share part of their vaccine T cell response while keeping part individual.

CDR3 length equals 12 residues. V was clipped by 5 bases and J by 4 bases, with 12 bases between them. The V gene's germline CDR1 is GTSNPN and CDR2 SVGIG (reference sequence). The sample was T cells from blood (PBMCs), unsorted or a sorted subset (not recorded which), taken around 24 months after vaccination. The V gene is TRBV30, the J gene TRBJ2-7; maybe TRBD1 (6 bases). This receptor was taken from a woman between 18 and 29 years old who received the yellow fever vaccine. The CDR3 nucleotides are TGTGCCTGGTCTACAGGGCTTTACGAGCAGTACTTC. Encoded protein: CAWSTGLYEQYF.